This TCR beta chain was retrieved from a study of control samples from healthy donors and cancer patients. The CDR3 length is 14 residues. Per germline, CDR1 SGHNT and CDR2 YYREEE (reference sequence). The germline V and J ends were trimmed by 1 base and 0 bases, with 8 bases remaining between them. Profiling relied on immunoSEQ multiplex PCR, and the TCRdb table lists in-frame clones only, not all of them. This sample yields more than 110,000 clones, of which over 85% are seen a single time; around 11% belongs to the top ten. The sequence was collected from a man aged 25 to 40 in good health. V gene TRBV5-4 combines with J gene TRBJ2-7, with D unclear. The source material was blood. The CDR3 coding sequence is TGTGCCAGCAGCTTGCGTGGGGACTCCTACGAGCAGTACTTC. Protein sequence: CASSLRGDSYEQYF. Full variable domain (outside the CDR3, taken from reference TRBV5-4 and TRBJ2-7): ETGVTQSPTHLIKTRGQQVTLRCSSQSGHNTVSWYQQALGQGPQFIFQYYREEENGRGNFPPRFSGLQFPNYSSELNVNALELDDSALYLCASSLRGDSYEQYFGPGTRLTVT.